This T cell receptor (beta chain) comes out of a study of post-analysis software for immune sequencing data (dated by TCRdb to about 2015). Regarding the complete study: Relapsing-remitting, secondary progressive and progressive-relapsing multiple sclerosis were recorded as disease courses, and subtype annotation was lacking for some patients. Patient repertoires were compared against about a dozen previously published healthy control repertoires from donors aged roughly 6 to 28 years. A subset of samples was prepared in parallel using single-end sample barcoding, then pooled and co-amplified after Illumina adapter ligation. Broader findings and caveats from the paper: Patients showed significantly higher frequencies than controls for a handful of TRBV segments, among them TRBV5-6, TRBV5-1 and TRBV20-1. Normalized Chao1 diversity was significantly lower in multiple sclerosis patients than controls, suggesting substantial peripheral T-cell clonal expansion. Direct clustering with F measure showed strong co-clustering of samples prepared in the same batch, prompting a batch-effect correction. The multiple sclerosis patient group was slightly younger than the control group.

Counted from cysteine to phenylalanine, this CDR3 has 14 amino acids. Of the read, only the CDR3 DNA is kept; its 42 bases are in frame from base 1. The V end loses 4 bases and the J end loses 0 bases, and a stretch of 10 bases separates them. From a lookup of the germline V gene, CDR1 and CDR2 are MDHEN and SYDVKM. To demonstrate the VDJtools post-analysis software, the study profiled TCR beta repertoires from the peripheral blood of about a dozen young patients with multiple sclerosis. The patients with multiple sclerosis were children and adolescents between about 6 and 17 years of age. The library was made by PCR. The sample was run on an Illumina HiSeq 2500. Unique molecular identifiers were incorporated into TCR beta cDNA libraries to reduce PCR and sequencing biases. Per 1 to 10 million input T cells, roughly 500,000 cDNA molecules were obtained, such that each molecule approximated one T cell. Patient libraries were prepared and sequenced with the same protocol used for the earlier healthy control dataset. Within a given batch, samples were prepared together, multiplexed and sequenced on the same HiSeq lane. The study's processing was this. Raw barcoded reads were processed with MIGEC, and single-read molecular identifier groups were discarded before consensus assembly and CDR3 extraction. Clonotype tables were post-analysed with VDJtools, normalizing diversity by down-sampling all datasets to the smallest sample size. To correct batch-related cross-sample contamination, repertoire overlap clustering matched CDR3 amino acid sequences but not nucleotide sequences. The public reads were quality trimmed at Q25 with fastp and then assembled into clones with MiXCR by TCRdb, keeping productive beta chains. Duplicate CDR3 protein sequences are folded into a single record with the most common DNA and genes. The V and J calls, along with clone size, are taken from TCRdb and not from the paper's own processing. The table for this sample lists 150,000 to 200,000 distinct CDR3 sequences; roughly 30% of them were counted only once. The ten largest make up around 1.5% of the sample.

In the case of this clonotype: It lacks a known antigen. Base qualities were left out, and no much larger clone turns up one base away.

The chain is made from TRBV28 and TRBJ2-7, with the D gene possibly TRBD1 or TRBD2, each one fitting 5 bases. The specimen was blood. The source of this sequence is a girl aged 10 to 17 with multiple sclerosis. The base sequence is TGTGCCAGCAGTTCGGCAGGGAGCTCCTACGAGCAGTACTTC. Translated, it gives CASSSAGSSYEQYF.